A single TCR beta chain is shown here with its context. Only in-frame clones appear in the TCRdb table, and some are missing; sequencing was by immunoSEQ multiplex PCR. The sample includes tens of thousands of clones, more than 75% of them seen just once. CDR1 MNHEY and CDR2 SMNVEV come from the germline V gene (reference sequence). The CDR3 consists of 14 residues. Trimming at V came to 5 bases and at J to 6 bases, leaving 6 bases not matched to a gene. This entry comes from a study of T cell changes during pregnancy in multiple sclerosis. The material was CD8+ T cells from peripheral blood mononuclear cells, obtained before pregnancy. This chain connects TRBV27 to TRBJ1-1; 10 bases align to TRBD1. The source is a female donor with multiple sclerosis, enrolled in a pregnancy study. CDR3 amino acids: CASSRTGGEAEAFF. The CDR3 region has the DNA TGTGCCAGCAGTCGGACAGGGGGTGAGGCTGAAGCTTTCTTT.